Listed below are T cell receptor beta chains from one sample, sequenced in a study of cytomegalovirus exposure and HLA in healthy donors. Sequencing was performed with immunoSEQ multiplex PCR; in TCRdb, only in-frame clones are kept and a portion is missing. The sample has more than 130,000 clones; 80% are singletons. The sequenced material came from PBMCs. Every receptor here comes from a man in his forties in good health and CMV-seropositive. Both conserved end residues are part of each CDR3. Fields, in order: V gene, J gene, clone size, D gene, CDR3 protein, CDR3 DNA. D genes are given only for firm matches. Clone size is given for some rows only: seen once, a few or many times, or a class if the clone is expanded.

>TRBV25-1|TRBJ1-2|-|TRBD1
CASSPRALGPRQGGGYTF
TGTGCCAGCAGTCCCCGGGCTTTGGGACCGCGACAGGGGGGAGGCTACACCTTC
>TRBV7-9|TRBJ1-2|-|TRBD1
CASSFLQGARDGYTF
TGTGCCAGCAGCTTTTTACAGGGGGCACGGGATGGCTACACCTTC
>TRBV6-5|TRBJ2-1|-|TRBD2
CASSPSSGSPNEQFF
TGTGCCAGCAGCCCGTCTAGCGGGAGTCCCAATGAGCAGTTCTTC
>TRBV6-1|TRBJ2-7|-|TRBD1
CASSTGQGASYEQYF
TGTGCCAGCAGTACCGGACAGGGGGCCTCCTACGAGCAGTACTTC
>TRBV18|TRBJ2-5|-|-
CASSPVDSQETQYF
TGTGCCAGCTCACCCGTGGACAGCCAAGAGACCCAGTACTTC
>TRBV6-6|TRBJ1-5|-|TRBD1
CASSLGTGSNQPQHF
TGTGCCAGCAGTTTAGGGACAGGCAGCAATCAGCCCCAGCATTTT
>TRBV6-1|TRBJ1-4|few|-
CASSGGRIEKLFF
TGTGCCAGCAGTGGAGGTCGTATAGAAAAACTGTTTTTT
>TRBV7-2|TRBJ2-7|-|-
CASSLELGQAGTPYEQYF
TGTGCCAGCAGCTTAGAGCTGGGGCAGGCGGGGACCCCCTACGAGCAGTACTTC
>TRBV28|TRBJ1-1|-|-
CASSLLGAAEAFF
TGTGCCAGCAGTTTATTGGGGGCCGCTGAAGCTTTCTTT
>TRBV4-3|TRBJ1-2|few|-
CASSPESVPGVYTF
TGCGCCAGCAGCCCTGAAAGCGTGCCCGGAGTCTACACCTTC
>TRBV25-1|TRBJ1-1|once|-
CASSRQGTTEAFF
TGTGCCAGCAGTCGTCAGGGGACCACTGAAGCTTTCTTT
>TRBV27|TRBJ2-5|-|-
CASSFFTGTQETQYF
TGTGCCAGCAGTTTCTTCACAGGCACCCAAGAGACCCAGTACTTC